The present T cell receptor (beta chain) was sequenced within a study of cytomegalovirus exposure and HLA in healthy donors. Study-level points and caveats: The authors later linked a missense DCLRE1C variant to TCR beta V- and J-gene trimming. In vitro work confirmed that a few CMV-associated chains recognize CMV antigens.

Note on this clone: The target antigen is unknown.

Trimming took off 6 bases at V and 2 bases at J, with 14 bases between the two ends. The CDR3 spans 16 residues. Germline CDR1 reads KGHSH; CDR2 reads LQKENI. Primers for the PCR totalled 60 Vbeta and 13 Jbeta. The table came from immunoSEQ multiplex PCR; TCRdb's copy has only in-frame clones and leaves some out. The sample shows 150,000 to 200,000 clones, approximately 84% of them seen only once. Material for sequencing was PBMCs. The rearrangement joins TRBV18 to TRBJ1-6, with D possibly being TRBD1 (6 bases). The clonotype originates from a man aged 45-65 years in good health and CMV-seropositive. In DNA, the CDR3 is TGTGCCAGCTCTTCGGGACAAGGGCCCTATAATTCACCCCTCCACTTT. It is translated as CASSSGQGPYNSPLHF. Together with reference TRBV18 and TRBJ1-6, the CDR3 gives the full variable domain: NAGVMQNPRHLVRRRGQEARLRCSPMKGHSHVYWYRQLPEEGLKFMVYLQKENIIDESGMPKERFSAEFPKEGPSILRIQQVVRGDSAAYFCASSSGQGPYNSPLHFGNGTRLTVT.